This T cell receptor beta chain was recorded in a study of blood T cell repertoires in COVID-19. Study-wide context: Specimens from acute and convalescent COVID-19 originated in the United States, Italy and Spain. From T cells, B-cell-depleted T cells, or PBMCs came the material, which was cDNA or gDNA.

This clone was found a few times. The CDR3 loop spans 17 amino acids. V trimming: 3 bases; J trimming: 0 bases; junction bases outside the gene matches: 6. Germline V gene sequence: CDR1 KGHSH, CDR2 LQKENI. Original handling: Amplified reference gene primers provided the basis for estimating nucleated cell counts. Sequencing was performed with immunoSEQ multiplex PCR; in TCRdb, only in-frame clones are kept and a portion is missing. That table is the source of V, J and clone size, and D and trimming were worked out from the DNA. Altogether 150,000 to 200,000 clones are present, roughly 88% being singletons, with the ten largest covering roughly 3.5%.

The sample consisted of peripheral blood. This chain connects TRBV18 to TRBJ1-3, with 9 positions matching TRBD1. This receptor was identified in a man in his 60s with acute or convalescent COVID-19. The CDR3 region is CASSPWDRALSGNTIYF. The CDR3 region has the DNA TGTGCCAGCTCACCTTGGGACAGGGCGCTCTCTGGAAACACCATATATTTT.